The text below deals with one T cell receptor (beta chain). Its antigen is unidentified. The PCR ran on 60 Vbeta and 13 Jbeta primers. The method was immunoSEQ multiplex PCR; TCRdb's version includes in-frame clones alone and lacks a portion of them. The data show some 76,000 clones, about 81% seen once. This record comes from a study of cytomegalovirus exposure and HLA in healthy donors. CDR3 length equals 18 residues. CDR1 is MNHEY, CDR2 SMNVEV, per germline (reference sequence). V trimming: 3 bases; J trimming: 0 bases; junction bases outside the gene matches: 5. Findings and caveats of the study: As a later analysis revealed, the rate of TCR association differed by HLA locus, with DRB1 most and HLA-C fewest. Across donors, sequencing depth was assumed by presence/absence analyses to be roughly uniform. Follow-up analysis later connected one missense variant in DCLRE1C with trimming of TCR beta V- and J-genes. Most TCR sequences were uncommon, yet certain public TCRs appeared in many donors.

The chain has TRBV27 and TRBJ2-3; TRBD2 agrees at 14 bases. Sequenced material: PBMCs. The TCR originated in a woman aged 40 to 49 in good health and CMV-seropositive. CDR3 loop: CASSFGLAGGRSTDTQYF. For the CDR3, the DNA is TGTGCCAGCAGTTTCGGACTAGCGGGGGGCCGGAGCACAGATACGCAGTATTTT.